This T cell receptor (beta chain) was sequenced during a study of T cell changes during pregnancy in multiple sclerosis (dated by TCRdb to about 2019). Some background on the complete study: In women with multiple sclerosis, the researchers looked at how the T cell repertoire shifted as pregnancy progressed.

Library preparation employed the immunoSEQ multiplex PCR assay. Imported from immuneACCESS, the table was reduced by TCRdb to in-frame sequences with V and J called. These copies leave out some clones; in studies compared against another copy, an unresolved V gene accounts for under half, and the cause of the remainder is not known. Across this sample there are over 30,000 clones, with roughly nine tenths seen only once. 2.5% to 3.5% of the sample rests with the top ten. As concerns this clone: No cognate antigen has been identified for it. Base-call qualities are not available, and no considerably larger clone is one nucleotide away.

Trimming accounts for 1 base at V and 6 bases at J, while the number of junction bases matched to no gene is 6. For CDR1 and CDR2, the germline V gene (reference sequence) lists GTSNPN and SVGIG. The CDR3 spans 13 residues, from the cysteine through the phenylalanine. The DNA shown is the 39-base CDR3, in frame from base 1. The specimen comprised CD4+ T cells from peripheral blood mononuclear cells, sampled in the third trimester of pregnancy. The chain joins TRBV30 to TRBJ2-7; 7 bases in the middle match TRBD2. This receptor was taken from a female donor in good health, enrolled as a control in a pregnancy study. The DNA sequence follows: TGTGCCTGGAGTGCCAGCGGGACTTTCGAGCAGTACTTC. This encodes CAWSASGTFEQYF.